This record concerns one T cell receptor (beta chain) sequence. Authors' data handling: Estimates of nucleated cell counts were drawn from the amplification of reference gene primers. The table came from immunoSEQ multiplex PCR; TCRdb's copy has only in-frame clones and leaves some out. The V and J calls and clone size come from that table; D and trimming were worked out from the DNA. The sample includes roughly 27,000 clones, around 89% seen only once; the top ten take around 10%. The sample belongs to a study of blood T cell repertoires in COVID-19. At the level of the study: Acute and convalescent COVID-19 samples came from the United States, Italy and Spain. T cells, B-cell-depleted T cells, or PBMCs supplied cDNA or gDNA.

V gave up 6 bases and J gave up 3 bases, with 14 bases separating them. Looked up from germline, CDR1 is MRHNA and CDR2 is SNTAGT. This CDR3 is 14 amino acids long. This TCR came from a man between 60 and 70 years old with acute or convalescent COVID-19. The sample taken for sequencing was peripheral blood. The chain is built from TRBV6-4 and TRBJ2-5; weak D call: TRBD1 (6 bases). CDR3 sequence: CASRSTGTKETQYF. The CDR3 nucleotides are TGTGCCAGCAGATCGACAGGTACGAAAGAGACCCAGTACTTC.